The next 14 T cell receptor beta chains were all read from a single sample in a study of regulatory T cells in long-lasting Graves disease (dated by TCRdb to the early 2020s). Per the publication, the time point label means: newly diagnosed GD, antithyroid drugs for less than 3 months. For both TCR sequencing and RNA sequencing, RNA was extracted from PBMCs in TRIzol. The receptor library was made with multiplex PCR. TCRdb records Illumina HiSeq 4000 as the sequencer. CDR3 regions were amplified by Arm-PCR with iRepertoire HTBI primers to construct TCR beta libraries. Using fastp trimming at Q25 and MiXCR clonotype assembly, TCRdb reanalyzed the public sequencing data and kept in-frame beta chains. Every CDR3 protein is listed once, alongside the most common genes and DNA of its rows. This sample holds hundreds of thousands of distinct CDR3 sequences; 16% were observed only once. 30% of the sample is in the top ten clones.

These sequences were also reported in another study, on T cells in Graves' hyperthyroidism and ophthalmopathy.

Here the sequenced sample was peripheral blood mononuclear cells (PBMCs), taken at new diagnosis, from a patient treated with antithyroid drugs. The receptors here all came from a man aged 35 to 55 with Graves disease. Donor details come from another sample of the same person, matched by shared clones.

This chain links TRBV4-1 with TRBJ2-1; D may be TRBD1 (5 bases). The V end was cut by 0 bases, the J end by 6 bases, with 9 bases between. The CDR3 loop spans 14 amino acids. In germline, CDR1 is MGHRA, CDR2 YSYEKL. CDR3 nucleotides: TGCGCCAGCAGCCAAGATTCAGGGCCCAATGAGCAGTTCTTC. Its protein is CASSQDSGPNEQFF.

The chain combines TRBV2 with TRBJ2-2; 7 bases line up with TRBD2. The CDR3 has 14 amino acids. Germline V gene data show CDR1 as SNHLY and CDR2 as FYNNEI. V lost 2 bases, J lost 5 bases, and 2 bases stayed unmatched. CDR3 amino acids: CASSEWGGTGELFF. CDR3 DNA sequence: TGTGCCAGCAGTGAATGGGGGGGGACCGGGGAGCTGTTTTTT.

The V call is TRBV6-4, the J call TRBJ2-1; 7 nucleotides agree with TRBD1. Germline CDR1 and CDR2: MRHNA and SNTAGT. Unmatched junction bases numbered 5, after V lost 6 bases and J lost 3 bases. The CDR3 is made up of 14 amino acids. The CDR3 DNA reads as TGTGCCAGCAGCAAGGACAGGTTCTACAATGAGCAGTTCTTC. Its translation: CASSKDRFYNEQFF.

The sample holds many counts of this clonotype. CDR3 amino acids: CATSSWKGRDYEQYF. The CDR3 nucleotides are TGTGCCACCAGCAGTTGGAAGGGCCGAGACTACGAGCAGTACTTC. This chain connects TRBV15 to TRBJ2-7; D remains unclear. The CDR3 totals 15 residues. V dropped 3 bases and J dropped 3 bases, with 15 bases sitting between them. The germline gives CDR1 LNHNV, CDR2 YYDKDF (reference sequence).

The chain employs TRBV11-1 and TRBJ2-7; 9 positions match TRBD2. The CDR3 extends over 15 amino acids. Trimming at V came to 2 bases and at J to 7 bases, leaving 9 bases not matched to a gene. Germline-derived CDR1 and CDR2 are SGHAT and FQDESV (reference sequence). For the CDR3, the DNA is TGTGCCAGCAGCTTAAGGGTAGCGGGAGTGTGGGAGCAGTACTTC. This translates into CASSLRVAGVWEQYF.

This clonotype was observed many times. The CDR3 DNA sequence: TGTGCCAGCAGCTTATTTCAGCGGAACACCGGGGAGCTGTTTTTT. As protein: CASSLFQRNTGELFF. The chain carries TRBV11-1 and TRBJ2-2, with D unresolved. The CDR3 has 15 amino acids. Trimming took 2 bases from V and 1 from J, leaving 8 bases between them. Germline V gene lookup returns CDR1 SGHAT and CDR2 FQDESV (reference sequence).

This rearrangement joins TRBV10-3 to TRBJ2-7; 9 bases are a match to TRBD1. The length of the CDR3 is 13 residues. The germline V gene has CDR1 ENHRY and CDR2 SYGVKD. V lost 10 bases, J lost 2 bases, and 6 bases stayed unmatched. The CDR3 region has the DNA TGTGCCACTAGGGGACAGGGCGCCTACGAGCAGTACTTC. Translation gives CATRGQGAYEQYF.

This clonotype showed up many times. V and J are TRBV12-5 and TRBJ2-7; D is undetermined. Trimming stripped 2 bases from V and 5 bases from J, with 13 bases between. The CDR3 runs 14 residues. Germline CDR1 is LGHNT and CDR2 is FRNRAP. Written as DNA, the CDR3 is TGTGCTAGTGGTTTGATGGGTGGTTCCGACGAGCAGTACTTC. Amino acid sequence: CASGLMGGSDEQYF.

This clonotype has only a few counts. This chain uses TRBV9 with TRBJ1-6; D is ambiguous. The V and J ends lost 0 bases and 0 bases respectively, with 7 bases between them. Germline V gene lookup returns CDR1 SGDLS and CDR2 YYNGEE. This CDR3 is built from 16 residues. DNA for the CDR3: TGTGCCAGCAGCGTAGGGCAGCACTCCTATAATTCACCCCTCCACTTT. Its protein product is CASSVGQHSYNSPLHF.

This clonotype came up many times. V is TRBV3-1 and J is TRBJ2-5, with 7 bases lining up with TRBD2. Unmatched junction bases numbered 5, after V lost 3 bases and J lost 7 bases. CDR1 LGHDT and CDR2 YNNKEL come from the germline V gene (reference sequence). The CDR3 runs to 13 residues. The CDR3 DNA sequence: TGTGCCAGCAGCCACCGCTGGGGGGGGACCCAGTACTTC. It translates to CASSHRWGGTQYF.

The V gene is TRBV19, the J gene TRBJ1-1; no definite D call. V lost 2 bases and J lost 5, with 15 bases in between. Germline CDR1 and CDR2: LNHDA and SQIVND (reference sequence). CDR3 length: 15 amino acids. CDR3 nucleotide sequence: TGTGCCAGTAGTATATATCCAGGTGCGGATACTGAAGCTTTCTTT. Translation gives CASSIYPGADTEAFF.

This clonotype was counted at least ten times. A clone one base away is much larger, so this may be a read error. No conserved phenylalanine or tryptophan ends this CDR3, so it is likely a read error. This chain connects TRBV28 to TRBJ2-7, with TRBD2 identical over 7 bases. Unmatched junction bases numbered 5, after V lost 8 bases and J lost 1 base. Germline V gene data show CDR1 as MDHEN and CDR2 as SYDVKM. The CDR3 consists of 13 residues. The CDR3 DNA reads TGTGCCAGCCGAACGGGGGGATCCTACGAGCAGTACCTC. Translation: CASRTGGSYEQYL.

This clonotype was seen a handful of times. The V and J genes are TRBV18 and TRBJ2-1; the D gene is possibly TRBD1 (7 bases). Looked up from germline, CDR1 is KGHSH and CDR2 is LQKENI. The V end was cut by 0 bases, the J end by 4 bases, with 16 bases between. The CDR3 is made up of 17 amino acids. CDR3 in DNA: TGTGCCAGCTCACCACCGGGGGGACAGACAAATTACAATGAGCAGTTCTTC. Protein: CASSPPGGQTNYNEQFF.

This clonotype was seen at least ten times. The V call is TRBV6-1, the J call TRBJ1-2; D is uncertain. CDR3 length equals 13 residues. CDR1 is MNHNS and CDR2 is SASEGT in the germline V gene. Trimming shortened V by 10 bases and J by 0 bases, and 12 bases separated the two germline ends. The CDR3 is CATRISANYGYTF. As DNA, the CDR3 is TGTGCCACCCGTATTTCAGCTAACTATGGCTACACCTTC.